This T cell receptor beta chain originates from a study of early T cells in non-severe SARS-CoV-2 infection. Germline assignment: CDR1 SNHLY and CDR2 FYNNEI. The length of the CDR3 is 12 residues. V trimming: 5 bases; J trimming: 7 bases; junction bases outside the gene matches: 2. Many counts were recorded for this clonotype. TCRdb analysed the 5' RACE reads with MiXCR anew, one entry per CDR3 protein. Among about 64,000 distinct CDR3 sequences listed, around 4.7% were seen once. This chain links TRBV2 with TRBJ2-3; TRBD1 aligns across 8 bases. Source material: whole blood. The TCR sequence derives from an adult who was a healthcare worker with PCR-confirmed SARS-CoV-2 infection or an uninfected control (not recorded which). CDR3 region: CASSRQGNTQYF. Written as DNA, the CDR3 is TGTGCCAGCAGTCGACAGGGGAATACGCAGTATTTT.